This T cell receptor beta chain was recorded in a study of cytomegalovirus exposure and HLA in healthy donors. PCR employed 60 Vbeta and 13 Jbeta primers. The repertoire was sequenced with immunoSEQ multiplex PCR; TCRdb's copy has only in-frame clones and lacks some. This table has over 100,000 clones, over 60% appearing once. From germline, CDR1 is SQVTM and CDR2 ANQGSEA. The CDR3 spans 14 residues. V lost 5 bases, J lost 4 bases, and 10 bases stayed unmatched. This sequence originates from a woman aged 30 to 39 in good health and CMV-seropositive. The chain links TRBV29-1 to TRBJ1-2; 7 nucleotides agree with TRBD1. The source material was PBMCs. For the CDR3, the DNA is TGCAGCGTTTCCCCACTGACAGGGCCCTATGGCTACACCTTC. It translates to CSVSPLTGPYGYTF.